This T cell receptor (beta chain) was sequenced in a study of T cell clonality in common variable immunodeficiency. Broader study findings: Common variable immunodeficiency TCR beta sequences reportedly had fewer deletions and N-nucleotide insertions. Shared TCRbeta clones were fewer between CVID subjects than controls. The cause of increased CVID clonality remains unclear without subpopulation sequencing.

V gave up 2 bases and J gave up 5 bases; unmatched junction bases: 5. Germline values: CDR1 SGHRS, CDR2 YFSETQ. The CDR3 is 15 amino acids. Blood samples were heparinized, 5 to 8 ml per donor. This clone was seen many times. Its antigen remains unknown. The observed sequence ends 3 residues before the CDR3 terminus, with the missing tail filled in from the germline J gene. Libraries were prepared by immunoSEQ multiplex PCR; TCRdb keeps only in-frame clonotypes and omits some of them. Singletons are absent from the sample, which has 50,000 or so clones. The receptor's source is a person aged 18 to 75 in good health. Material: peripheral blood mononuclear cells. The genes are TRBV5-1 and TRBJ2-3; 10 nucleotides line up with TRBD2. The CDR3 region is CASSLAGGTIDTQYF. Incomplete CDR3 DNA: TGCGCCAGCAGCTTAGCGGGGGGGACCATAGATACG.